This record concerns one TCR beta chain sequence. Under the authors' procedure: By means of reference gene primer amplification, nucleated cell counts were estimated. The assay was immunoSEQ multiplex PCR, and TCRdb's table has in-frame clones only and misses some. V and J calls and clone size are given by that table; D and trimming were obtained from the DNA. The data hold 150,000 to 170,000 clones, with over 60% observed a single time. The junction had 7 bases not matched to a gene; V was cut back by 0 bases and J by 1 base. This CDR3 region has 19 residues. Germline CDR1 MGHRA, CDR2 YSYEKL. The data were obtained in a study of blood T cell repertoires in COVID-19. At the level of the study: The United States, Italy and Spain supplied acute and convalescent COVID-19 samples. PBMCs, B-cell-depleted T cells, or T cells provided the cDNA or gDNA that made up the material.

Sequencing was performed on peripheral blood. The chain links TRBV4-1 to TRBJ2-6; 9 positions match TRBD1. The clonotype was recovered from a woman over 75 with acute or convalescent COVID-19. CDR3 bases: TGCGCCAGCAGCCAAGATTCAGGGGACAGGGAGTCTGGGGCCAACGTCCTGACTTTC. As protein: CASSQDSGDRESGANVLTF.